These 10 T cell receptor beta chains were sequenced from one sample in a study of cytomegalovirus exposure and HLA in healthy donors. Data came from immunoSEQ multiplex PCR; TCRdb stores just in-frame clones and leaves some out. Of 150,000 to 250,000 clones listed, about 81% are singletons. Sequenced input: PBMCs. These receptors all come from a young woman in good health and CMV-seronegative.

At least ten counts were recorded for this clone. The V call is TRBV10-1, the J call TRBJ2-1, with D perhaps TRBD2 (6 bases). Germline V gene data show CDR1 as WNHNN and CDR2 as SYGVQD (reference sequence). CDR3 length: 15 amino acids. V lost 5 bases to trimming and J lost 6 bases, with 17 bases between them. The CDR3 reads CASSSAGSRPNEQFF. The CDR3 DNA follows: TGCGCCAGCAGTTCCGCGGGGAGTCGCCCCAATGAGCAGTTCTTC.

The J gene is TRBJ2-7, the V gene TRBV7-9; perhaps TRBD1 as D (6 bases). The CDR3 length is 14 residues. V was trimmed by 5 bases and J by 2 bases, leaving 13 bases between them. Germline V gene lookup returns CDR1 SEHNR and CDR2 FQNEAQ (reference sequence). In DNA, the CDR3 is TGTGCCAGCAGCCTTCAGACAGGAACCTACGAGCAGTACTTC. Translation: CASSLQTGTYEQYF.

This chain uses TRBV10-3 with TRBJ1-5; 9 bases are a match to TRBD1. Unmatched junction bases numbered 3, after V lost 5 bases and J lost 4 bases. From germline, CDR1 is ENHRY and CDR2 SYGVKD. The CDR3 consists of 14 residues. DNA for the CDR3: TGTGCCATCAGTACGACAGGGGGGAATCAGCCCCAGCATTTT. As protein: CAISTTGGNQPQHF.

The chain has TRBV29-1 and TRBJ1-2; no reliable D call. This CDR3 has 14 amino acids. V was pared by 7 bases and J by 0 bases, with 15 bases between. Per germline, CDR1 SQVTM and CDR2 ANQGSEA. The DNA of the CDR3 is TGCAGCGCCAAGGAGCAGAATACTAACTATGGCTACACCTTC. Translating it yields CSAKEQNTNYGYTF.

This clone came up a few times. The chain has TRBV4-1 and TRBJ2-5; D may be TRBD1 (6 bases). This CDR3 region has 15 residues. The germline V gene has CDR1 MGHRA and CDR2 YSYEKL. V was trimmed by 1 base and J by 4 bases, leaving 13 bases between them. The CDR3 nucleotides read TGCGCCAGCAGCCAAGGGCAGGGGAGTCGAGAGACCCAGTACTTC. Its protein product is CASSQGQGSRETQYF.

The V and J genes are TRBV29-1 and TRBJ1-2; 12 bases map to TRBD1. The germline CDR1 and CDR2 sequences are SQVTM and ANQGSEA. V was pared by 4 bases and J by 8 bases, with 5 bases of the junction left unmatched. CDR3 length: 13 residues. The CDR3 here is CSVAGQGAGGYTF. CDR3 DNA: TGCAGCGTTGCGGGACAGGGGGCTGGGGGCTACACCTTC. The full variable domain, completed using reference TRBV29-1 and TRBJ1-2, is SAVISQKPSRDICQRGTSLTIQCQVDSQVTMMFWYRQQPGQSLTLIATANQGSEATYESGFVIDKFPISRPNLTFSTLTVSNMSPEDSSIYLCSVAGQGAGGYTFGSGTRLTVV.

This chain links TRBV30 with TRBJ2-1, with D unclear. From germline, CDR1 is GTSNPN and CDR2 SVGIG (reference sequence). CDR3 length: 13 residues. Trimming stripped 1 base from V and 4 bases from J, with 8 bases between. The CDR3: CAWSGYYYNEQFF. CDR3 coding DNA: TGTGCCTGGAGTGGTTATTATTACAATGAGCAGTTCTTC.

The chain has TRBV4-1 and TRBJ2-3; possibly TRBD2 for D (5 bases). The CDR3 has 15 residues. Trimming removed 6 bases at V and 2 bases at J, with 15 bases between. Germline V gene data show CDR1 as MGHRA and CDR2 as YSYEKL. In DNA, the CDR3 is TGCGCCAGCAGTGGAATAGGGAGAAACACAGATACGCAGTATTTT. Protein: CASSGIGRNTDTQYF.

This chain joins TRBV5-1 and TRBJ1-1; D unclear. The germline V gene encodes CDR1 SGHRS and CDR2 YFSETQ. The V end lost 4 bases, the J end lost 5 bases, and 15 bases lay between the germline ends. CDR3 length: 14 residues. The CDR3 coding sequence is TGCGCCAGCAGCCCCGGAGGCGGGTGGACTGAAGCTTTCTTT. Translated, it gives CASSPGGGWTEAFF.

J is TRBJ2-3 and V is TRBV6-6; possible D gene TRBD2, 5 bases. This CDR3 is built from 13 residues. With 6 bases removed from V and 4 bases from J, the gap between germline ends came to 11 bases. Germline V gene lookup returns CDR1 MNHNY and CDR2 SVGAGI (reference sequence). The DNA for the CDR3 is TGTGCCAGCAGGAGAATGGAGGCAGATACGCAGTATTTT. Amino acids: CASRRMEADTQYF.